Presented here are 7 T cell receptor beta chains from one specimen sequenced in a study of shared clonotypes between healthy human individuals. This table comes from immunoSEQ multiplex PCR, and its TCRdb copy is limited to in-frame clones, with some not included. The sample has 400,000 to 600,000 clones; around 79% are singletons. The sample was PBMCs. These receptors originate from a woman aged 40-49 years in good health. Some clones in this sample may be carry-over from other donors' samples.

This chain joins TRBV5-4 and TRBJ1-2; 11 nucleotides line up with TRBD1. The CDR3 consists of 14 residues. Germline values: CDR1 SGHNT, CDR2 YYREEE (reference sequence). Germline trimming cut 4 bases from V and 5 bases from J; bases unmatched to any gene: 4. This CDR3 is CASSPDRGRYGYTF. The CDR3 DNA is TGTGCCAGCAGCCCGGACAGGGGGCGATATGGCTACACCTTC. Using reference TRBV5-4 and TRBJ1-2 for the parts outside the CDR3, the full variable domain is ETGVTQSPTHLIKTRGQQVTLRCSSQSGHNTVSWYQQALGQGPQFIFQYYREEENGRGNFPPRFSGLQFPNYSSELNVNALELDDSALYLCASSPDRGRYGYTFGSGTRLTVV.

The V gene is TRBV25-1, the J gene TRBJ1-5; D is unresolved. Deletions cut 2 bases from V and 6 bases from J, with 11 bases between. Germline V lookup: CDR1 MGHDK, CDR2 SYGVNS. The CDR3 spans 14 residues. The CDR3 here is CASSEGGFPQPQHF. As DNA, the CDR3 is TGTGCCAGCAGTGAAGGCGGGTTCCCTCAGCCCCAGCATTTT.

V usage is TRBV18 and J usage is TRBJ2-7, with 9 bases lining up with TRBD1. The CDR3 runs 14 residues. Germline V CDR1 and CDR2: KGHSH, LQKENI. V shed 5 bases and J 9 bases; nucleotides not matched to a gene: 11. CDR3 in amino acids: CASSTQGQGGVQYF. CDR3 DNA sequence: TGTGCCAGCTCAACACAGGGACAGGGAGGTGTGCAGTACTTC. The variable domain in full, with the rest retrieved from reference TRBV18 and TRBJ2-7, is NAGVMQNPRHLVRRRGQEARLRCSPMKGHSHVYWYRQLPEEGLKFMVYLQKENIIDESGMPKERFSAEFPKEGPSILRIQQVVRGDSAAYFCASSTQGQGGVQYFGPGTRLTVT.

Concerning this clone: The identical CDR3 is also encoded by other nucleotide sequences in the sample. The gene calls are TRBV6-6 and TRBJ2-7; D may match TRBD1 or TRBD2 (5 bases each). The V end lost 0 bases, the J end lost 0 bases, and 9 bases lay between the germline ends. Germline CDR1 MNHNY, CDR2 SVGAGI (reference sequence). CDR3 size: 15 residues. CDR3: CASSYSRGSSYEQYF. CDR3 nucleotides: TGTGCCAGCAGTTACTCTCGGGGCAGCTCCTACGAGCAGTACTTC.

This clone was seen only once. The chain is built from TRBV5-4 and TRBJ1-2; D possibly corresponds to TRBD1 (5 bases). Germline CDR1 reads SGHNT; CDR2 reads YYREEE (reference sequence). Trimming pared 0 bases from V and 3 bases from J, leaving 9 bases between. There are 14 residues in the CDR3. Written as DNA, the CDR3 is TGTGCCAGCAGCTTGGCTGACAGCTACTATGGCTACACCTTC. This encodes CASSLADSYYGYTF.

In the case of this clone: This sample includes further DNA sequences coding for the same CDR3. The chain links TRBV5-1 to TRBJ1-1; D is perhaps TRBD1 (5 bases). CDR3 length: 13 amino acids. With 2 bases removed from V and 5 bases from J, the gap between germline ends came to 10 bases. Germline CDR1 reads SGHRS; CDR2 reads YFSETQ. CDR3 sequence: CASSLVGETEAFF. The DNA of the CDR3 is TGCGCCAGCAGCTTAGTAGGGGAGACTGAAGCTTTCTTT. Drawing the rest from reference TRBV5-1 and TRBJ1-1, the complete variable domain is KAGVTQTPRYLIKTRGQQVTLSCSPISGHRSVSWYQQTPGQGLQFLFEYFSETQRNKGNFPGRFSGRQFSNSRSEMNVSTLELGDSALYLCASSLVGETEAFFGQGTRLTVV.

As for this clone: Other nucleotide sequences from this sample produce the same CDR3. V is TRBV5-1 and J is TRBJ2-5; D might be TRBD1 or TRBD2, each matching 5 bases. Trimming shortened V by 1 base and J by 4 bases, and 11 bases separated the two germline ends. Germline CDR1 reads SGHRS; CDR2 reads YFSETQ. The CDR3 length is 14 residues. In DNA, the CDR3 is TGCGCCAGCAGCTTGCAAGGGGCGGGAGAGACCCAGTACTTC. Amino acids: CASSLQGAGETQYF. Full variable domain (outside the CDR3, taken from reference TRBV5-1 and TRBJ2-5): KAGVTQTPRYLIKTRGQQVTLSCSPISGHRSVSWYQQTPGQGLQFLFEYFSETQRNKGNFPGRFSGRQFSNSRSEMNVSTLELGDSALYLCASSLQGAGETQYFGPGTRLLVL.